This is a list of T cell receptor beta chains from one sample in a study of shared clonotypes between healthy human individuals. Libraries were prepared by immunoSEQ multiplex PCR; TCRdb keeps only in-frame clonotypes and omits some of them. The sample yields more than 2 million clones, about 94% seen once. The sample taken for sequencing was naive CD4+ T cells sorted from blood. The receptors derive from a man in his late teens or twenties in good health. The CDR3 runs from the conserved cysteine through the conserved F or W. A D gene is named only where the DNA matches it firmly. Clone size appears in some rows only: once, few, many, or a class for an expanded clone.

v_call	d_call	j_call	clone_size	cdr3_nt	cdr3_aa
TRBV5-4	.	TRBJ2-7	once	TGTGCCAGCAGCTTAATGGGAATCCGGGCCGAGCAGTACTTC	CASSLMGIRAEQYF
TRBV9	.	TRBJ1-5	.	TGTGCCAGCAGCGTAGCCCCGGGCCAGATCAGCAATCAGCCCCAGCATTTT	CASSVAPGQISNQPQHF
TRBV10-3	TRBD2	TRBJ2-5	.	TGTGCCATCAGACCGGGACTAGCGGGGGGCGTCCAAGAGACCCAGTACTTC	CAIRPGLAGGVQETQYF
TRBV10-3	.	TRBJ1-2	.	TGTGCCATCAGCCCCAGAGGCCAAAATGGCTACACCTTC	CAISPRGQNGYTF
TRBV5-4	TRBD1	TRBJ2-7	.	TGTGCCAGCAGCTTGATGCAGGGGGCGATCGAGCAGTACTTC	CASSLMQGAIEQYF
TRBV19	TRBD2	TRBJ2-1	.	TGTGCCAGTACTGATAATAGCGGGCCAATCGGGTCCTACAATGAGCAGTTCTTC	CASTDNSGPIGSYNEQFF
TRBV7-9	.	TRBJ2-1	.	TGTGCCAGCAGCCCCCGAGGTCCTGAGCAGTTCTTC	CASSPRGPEQFF
TRBV10-1	TRBD2	TRBJ2-4	.	TGCGCCAGCAGTGAGTCTCTAACGGGAGGGTTCCAGTACTTC	CASSESLTGGFQYF
TRBV7-2	TRBD1	TRBJ2-7	.	TGTGCCAGCAGCTTAGGACAGGGGGTCTCCTACGAGCAGTACTTC	CASSLGQGVSYEQYF
TRBV5-1	.	TRBJ2-3	.	TGCGCCAGCAGCTTGGAAAGGGCCACAGATACGCAGTATTTT	CASSLERATDTQYF